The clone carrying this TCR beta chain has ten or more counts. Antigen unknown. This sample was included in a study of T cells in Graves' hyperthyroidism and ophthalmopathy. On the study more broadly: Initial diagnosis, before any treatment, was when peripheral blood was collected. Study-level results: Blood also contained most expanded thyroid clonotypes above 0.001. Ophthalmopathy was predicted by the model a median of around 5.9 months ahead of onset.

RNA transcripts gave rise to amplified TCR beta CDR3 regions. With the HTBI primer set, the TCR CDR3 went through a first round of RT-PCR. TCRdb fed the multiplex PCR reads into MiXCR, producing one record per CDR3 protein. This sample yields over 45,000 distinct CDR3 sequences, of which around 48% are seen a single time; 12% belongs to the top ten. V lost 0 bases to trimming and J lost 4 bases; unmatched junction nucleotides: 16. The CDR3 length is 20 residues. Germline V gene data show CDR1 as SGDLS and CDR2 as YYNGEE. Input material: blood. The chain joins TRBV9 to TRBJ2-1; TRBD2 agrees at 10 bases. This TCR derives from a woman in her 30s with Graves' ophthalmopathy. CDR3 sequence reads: CASSVAGGLAPSIPYNEQFF. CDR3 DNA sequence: TGTGCCAGCAGCGTAGCTGGGGGACTAGCGCCATCAATCCCTTACAATGAGCAGTTCTTC.